The entry below describes one T cell receptor beta chain. The antigen is undetermined. This sample was included in a study of blood T cells in healthy people across ages. Findings and caveats of the study: Unsorted PBMC material precluded a definitive naive versus antigen-experienced comparison.

PCR was performed a second time for roughly 6 to 12 cycles using a sample-barcoded 5' primer and a J-beta primer mix. Researchers report that a template-switch adaptor with 12 random nucleotides tagged each cDNA molecule. MiXCR, run by TCRdb on the 5' RACE reads, gives a single entry per CDR3 protein. The sample records roughly 800,000 distinct CDR3 sequences, about 62% being singletons. Between the trimmed V and J ends, which lost 7 bases and 1 base, there was a span of 9 bases. Germline V CDR1 and CDR2: SGHDT, YYEEEE. This CDR3 contains 13 residues. This TCR was recovered from a man aged 25 to 40 in good health. The chain is built from TRBV5-6 and TRBJ2-1; possible D gene TRBD2, 5 bases. The specimen sequenced was blood. The CDR3 nucleotides are TGTGCCAGCGGGAGAGGGTCCTACAATGAGCAGTTCTTC. Translated, it gives CASGRGSYNEQFF.